The present T cell receptor (beta chain) was sequenced within a study of regulatory T cells in long-lasting Graves disease. The TCR beta library used iRepertoire HTBI primers with Arm-PCR amplification of CDR3. Each CDR3 protein gets one entry after TCRdb re-called the multiplex PCR reads with MiXCR. The table includes 680,000 or so distinct CDR3 sequences, roughly 15% detected once. Looked up from germline, CDR1 is LNHDA and CDR2 is SQIVND (reference sequence). The V and J ends lost 6 bases and 0 bases respectively, with 9 bases between them. The CDR3 is 14 amino acids. As for time point: newly diagnosed GD, antithyroid drugs for less than 3 months. PBMC-derived RNA was used for the TCR library. This clonotype occurred a few times. These data also featured in a second study, about T cells in Graves' hyperthyroidism and ophthalmopathy.

Material: peripheral blood mononuclear cells (PBMCs), obtained at new diagnosis, from a patient treated with antithyroid drugs. V is TRBV19 and J is TRBJ1-3; D is ambiguous. The receptor's source is a woman between 25 and 40 years old with Graves disease. CDR3 amino acids: CASRPTASGNTIYF. DNA of the CDR3: TGTGCCAGTAGGCCCACAGCCTCTGGAAACACCATATATTTT.